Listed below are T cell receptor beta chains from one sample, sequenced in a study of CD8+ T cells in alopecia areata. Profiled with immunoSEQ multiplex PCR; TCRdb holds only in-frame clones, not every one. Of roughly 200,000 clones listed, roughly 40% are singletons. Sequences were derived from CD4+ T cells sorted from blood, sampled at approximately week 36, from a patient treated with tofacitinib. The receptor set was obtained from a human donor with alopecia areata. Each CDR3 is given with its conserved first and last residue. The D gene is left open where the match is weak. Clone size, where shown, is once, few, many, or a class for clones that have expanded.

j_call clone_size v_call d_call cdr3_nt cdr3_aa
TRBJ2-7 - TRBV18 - TGTGCCAGCTCACCTTCGATCGCGGGAATGACCTACGAGCAGTACTTC CASSPSIAGMTYEQYF
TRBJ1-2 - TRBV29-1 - TGCAGCGTCGACGGACGTACTGGCGGCTACACCTTC CSVDGRTGGYTF
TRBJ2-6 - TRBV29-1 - TGCAGCGTTAAATCCTACTCTGGGGCCAACGTCCTGACTTTC CSVKSYSGANVLTF
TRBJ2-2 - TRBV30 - TGTGCCTGGAGTGTACGAACGGGTTACACCGGGGAGCTGTTTTTT CAWSVRTGYTGELFF
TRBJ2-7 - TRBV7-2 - TGTGCCAGCAGCTTAGCTTGGCGGGGTAGCGGCTACGAGCAGTACTTC CASSLAWRGSGYEQYF
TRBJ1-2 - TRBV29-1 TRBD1 TGCAGCGTTGAAGATCCGGGACAGCCAAACTATGGCTACACCTTC CSVEDPGQPNYGYTF
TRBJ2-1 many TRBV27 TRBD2 TGTGCCAGCCAGACTAGCGGGAGGGCCAACGAGCAGTTCTTC CASQTSGRANEQFF
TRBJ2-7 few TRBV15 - TGTGCCACCAGCAGAACCCCGGATGGGCGCTACGAGCAGTACTTC CATSRTPDGRYEQYF
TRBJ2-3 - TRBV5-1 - TGCGCCAGCAGCTTTAACAGGGTTGAAGGAGATACGCAGTATTTT CASSFNRVEGDTQYF
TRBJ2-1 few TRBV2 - TGTGCCAGCAGTGTCGGCAGCTACAATGAGCAGTTCTTC CASSVGSYNEQFF
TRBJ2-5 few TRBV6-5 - TGTGCCAGCAGTGAAGGGGCCCGGGGGACCCAGTACTTC CASSEGARGTQYF